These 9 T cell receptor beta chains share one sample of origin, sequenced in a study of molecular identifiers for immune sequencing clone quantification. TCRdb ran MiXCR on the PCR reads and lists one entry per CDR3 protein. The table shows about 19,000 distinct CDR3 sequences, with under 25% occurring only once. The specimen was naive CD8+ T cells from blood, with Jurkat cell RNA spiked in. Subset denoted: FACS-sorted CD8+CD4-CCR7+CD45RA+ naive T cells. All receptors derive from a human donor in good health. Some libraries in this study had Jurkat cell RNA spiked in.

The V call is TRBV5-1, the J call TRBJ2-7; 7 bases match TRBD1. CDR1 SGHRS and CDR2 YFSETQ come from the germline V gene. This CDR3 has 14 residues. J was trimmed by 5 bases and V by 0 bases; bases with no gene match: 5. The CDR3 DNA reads TGCGCCAGCAGCTTGGTACAGGGGCACCACGAGCAGTACTTC. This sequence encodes CASSLVQGHHEQYF.

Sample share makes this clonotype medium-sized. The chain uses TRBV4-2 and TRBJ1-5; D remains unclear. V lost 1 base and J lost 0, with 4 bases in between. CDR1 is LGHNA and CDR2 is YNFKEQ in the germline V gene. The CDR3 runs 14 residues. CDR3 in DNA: TGTGCCAGCAGCCAAGCGTATAGCAATCAGCCCCAGCATTTT. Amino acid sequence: CASSQAYSNQPQHF.

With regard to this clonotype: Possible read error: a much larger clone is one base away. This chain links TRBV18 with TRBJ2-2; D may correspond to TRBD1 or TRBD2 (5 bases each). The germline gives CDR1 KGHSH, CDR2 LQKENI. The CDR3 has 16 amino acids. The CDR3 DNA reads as TGTACCAGCTCACCTACAGGATCTAGCCCACGCGGGGAGCTGTTTTTT. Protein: CTSSPTGSSPRGELFF.

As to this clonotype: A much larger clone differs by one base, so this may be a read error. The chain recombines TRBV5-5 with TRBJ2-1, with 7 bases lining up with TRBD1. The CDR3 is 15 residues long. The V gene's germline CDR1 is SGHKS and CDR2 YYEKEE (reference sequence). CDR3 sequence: CASSWGQSSFNEQFF. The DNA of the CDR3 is TGTGCCAGCAGCTGGGGACAGAGCTCCTTCAATGAGCAGTTCTTC.

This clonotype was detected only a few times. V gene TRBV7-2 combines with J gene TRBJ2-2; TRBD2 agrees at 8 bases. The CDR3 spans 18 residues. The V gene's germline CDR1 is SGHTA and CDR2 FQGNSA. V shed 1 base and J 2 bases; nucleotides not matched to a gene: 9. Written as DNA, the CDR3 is TGTGCCAGCAGCTTAGATAAATTAGCGGGATTAAACACCGGGGAGCTGTTTTTT. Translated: CASSLDKLAGLNTGELFF.

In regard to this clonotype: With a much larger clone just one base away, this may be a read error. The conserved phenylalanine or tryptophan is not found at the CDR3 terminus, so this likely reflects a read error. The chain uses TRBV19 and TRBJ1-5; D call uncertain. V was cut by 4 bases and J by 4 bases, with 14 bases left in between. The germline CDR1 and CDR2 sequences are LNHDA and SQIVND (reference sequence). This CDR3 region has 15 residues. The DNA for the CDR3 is TGTGCCAGTAGTACTACTAACGGAGGAAATCAGCCCCAGCATCTT. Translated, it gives CASSTTNGGNQPQHL.

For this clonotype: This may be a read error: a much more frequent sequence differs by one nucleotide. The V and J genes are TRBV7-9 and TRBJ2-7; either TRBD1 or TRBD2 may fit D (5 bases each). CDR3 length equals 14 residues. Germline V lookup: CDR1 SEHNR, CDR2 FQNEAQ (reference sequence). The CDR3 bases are TGTGCCAGCAGCTCGGGGCTTTATTCCTACGAGCGGTACTTC. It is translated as CASSSGLYSYERYF.

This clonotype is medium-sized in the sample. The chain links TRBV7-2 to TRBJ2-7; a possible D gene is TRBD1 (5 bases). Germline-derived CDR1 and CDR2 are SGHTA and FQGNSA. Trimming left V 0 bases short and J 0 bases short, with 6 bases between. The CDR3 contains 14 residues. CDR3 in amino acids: CASSLADSSYEQYF. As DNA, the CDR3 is TGTGCCAGCAGCTTAGCAGACAGCTCCTACGAGCAGTACTTC.

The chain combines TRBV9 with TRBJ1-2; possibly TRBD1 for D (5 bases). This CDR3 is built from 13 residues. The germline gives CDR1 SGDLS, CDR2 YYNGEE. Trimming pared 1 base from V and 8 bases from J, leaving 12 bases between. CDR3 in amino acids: CASSVTGARGYTF. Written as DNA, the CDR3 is TGTGCCAGCAGCGTAACCGGGGCACGGGGCTACACCTTC. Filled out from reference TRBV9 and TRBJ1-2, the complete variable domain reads DSGVTQTPKHLITATGQRVTLRCSPRSGDLSVYWYQQSLDQGLQFLIQYYNGEERAKGNILERFSAQQFPDLHSELNLSSLELGDSALYFCASSVTGARGYTFGSGTRLTVV.